This T cell receptor (beta chain) was captured in a study of metastatic and nonmetastatic thyroid tumors. Through MiXCR, TCRdb re-clonotyped the PCR reads. The table includes more than 20,000 clones, 18% detected once. About this clone: A much larger clone lies one base from this, so it may be a read error. No conserved phenylalanine or tryptophan ends this CDR3, so it is likely a read error.

Each patient came to thyroid surgery without any prior treatment (of any kind). The source of this sequence is a male donor with papillary thyroid cancer or a benign thyroid nodule (not recorded which). Some clones in this sample may be carry-over from other donors' samples. The sequenced material came from adjacent normal tissue.

CDR3 in amino acids: CSVYQHTEAFS. Written as DNA, the CDR3 is TGCAGCGTTTACCAGCACACTGAAGCTTTCTCT. The chain links TRBV29-1 to TRBJ1-1, with D unclear. This CDR3 comprises 11 residues. With 5 bases removed from V and 3 bases from J, the gap between germline ends came to 7 bases. Germline V gene data show CDR1 as SQVTM and CDR2 as ANQGSEA.